The T cell receptor beta chain under discussion was sequenced for a study of cytomegalovirus exposure and HLA in healthy donors. Whole-study findings and limits: The authors enumerated some 170 TCR beta chains as linked to cytomegalovirus.

This clone was picked up a small number of times. Its antigen remains unknown. 13 Jbeta primers and 60 Vbeta primers were used for the PCR. Using immunoSEQ multiplex PCR, the repertoire was profiled, and TCRdb retains in-frame clones only, with some absent. The table shows about 140,000 clones, with 75% to 80% occurring only once. Material: PBMCs. The TCR sequence derives from a woman in her twenties or thirties in good health and CMV-seronegative.

CDR3 in amino acids: CASSSEGVSPLHF. DNA for the CDR3: TGCGCCAGCAGCTCCGAGGGGGTTTCACCCCTCCACTTT. The chain joins TRBV5-1 to TRBJ1-6; maybe TRBD1 (6 bases). V was pared by 3 bases and J by 9 bases, with 10 bases between. In germline, CDR1 is SGHRS, CDR2 YFSETQ. This CDR3 has 13 residues.